The next 16 T cell receptor beta chains were all read from a single sample in a study of blood T cell repertoires in COVID-19. Data came from immunoSEQ multiplex PCR; TCRdb stores just in-frame clones and leaves some out. The data contain roughly 300,000 clones, around 87% of them singletons. Sequenced sample: PBMCs or T cells enriched from blood (not recorded which). Receptors were obtained from a young woman who had recovered from COVID-19.

The chain recombines TRBV6-1 with TRBJ1-2; no reliable D call. CDR3 length: 13 residues. Germline CDR1 reads MNHNS; CDR2 reads SASEGT. Trimming removed 2 bases from V and 4 bases from J, with 8 bases in between. CDR3 coding DNA: TGTGCCAGCAGTGAATTTCTAGGCTATGGCTACACCTTC. Its protein product is CASSEFLGYGYTF.

The chain combines TRBV2 with TRBJ1-2; D remains unclear. The CDR3 length is 13 residues. Per the germline V gene, CDR1 is SNHLY and CDR2 is FYNNEI. With 2 bases removed from V and 6 bases from J, the gap between germline ends came to 10 bases. In DNA form, the CDR3 reads TGTGCCAGCAGTGAACCCCGAGGAGATGGCTACACCTTC. It yields the protein CASSEPRGDGYTF.

This chain links TRBV5-1 with TRBJ1-1; no definite D call. The CDR3 runs 14 residues. The ends were cut back, 5 bases at V and 5 bases at J, with 16 bases in the middle. The germline gives CDR1 SGHRS, CDR2 YFSETQ. Written as DNA, the CDR3 is TGCGCCAGCAGGCAGAACCCGGGGATAACTGAAGCTTTCTTT. Protein sequence: CASRQNPGITEAFF.

The DNA of the CDR3 is TGCGCCAGCAGCTTGGATCCGTTAACTAATGAAAAACTGTTTTTT. This encodes CASSLDPLTNEKLFF. The chain employs TRBV5-1 and TRBJ1-4; D is ambiguous. CDR3 length: 15 residues. Per the germline V gene, CDR1 is SGHRS and CDR2 is YFSETQ. Trimming took off 0 bases at V and 1 base at J, with 7 bases between the two ends.

This clone was detected a few times. The genes are TRBV6-2 or TRBV6-3 and TRBJ1-6; D is unclear. Germline loops: CDR1 MNHEY, CDR2 SVGEGT. The CDR3 loop spans 12 amino acids. The V gene lost 2 bases and the J gene lost 8 bases, with 4 bases spanning the gap. The CDR3 sequence: CASSYPYSPLHF. CDR3 sequence (DNA): TGTGCCAGCAGTTACCCCTATTCACCCCTCCACTTT.

This chain joins TRBV7-8 and TRBJ1-5; D is uncertain. CDR1 is SGHVS, CDR2 FQNEAQ, per germline. Trimming left V 4 bases short and J 2 bases short, with 9 bases between. This CDR3 is built from 14 residues. CDR3: CASSWQVGNQPQHF. The CDR3 bases are TGTGCCAGCAGCTGGCAGGTCGGCAATCAGCCCCAGCATTTT.

J is TRBJ1-6 and V is TRBV7-2; D is uncertain. The CDR3 totals 13 residues. The V end was cut by 2 bases, the J end by 11 bases, with 10 bases between. Germline CDR1 reads SGHTA; CDR2 reads FQGNSA. The CDR3 is CASSLTGIPPLHF. In DNA form, the CDR3 reads TGTGCCAGCAGCTTAACGGGGATCCCACCCCTCCACTTT. The full variable domain, in which reference TRBV7-2 and TRBJ1-6 provide the parts outside the CDR3, is GAGVSQSPSNKVTEKGKDVELRCDPISGHTALYWYRQSLGQGLEFLIYFQGNSAPDKSGLPSDRFSAERTGGSVSTLTIQRTQQEDSAVYLCASSLTGIPPLHFGNGTRLTVT.

The chain joins TRBV30 to TRBJ2-1, with 9 bases that match TRBD1. The length of the CDR3 is 15 residues. The V segment lost 5 bases and the J segment 9 bases; nucleotides outside the gene matches: 14. Germline CDR1 reads GTSNPN; CDR2 reads SVGIG (reference sequence). CDR3 loop: CAWAPRTGAQGEQFF. Written as DNA, the CDR3 is TGTGCCTGGGCCCCCCGGACAGGGGCTCAGGGTGAGCAGTTCTTC.

This clone was seen once. The chain has TRBV30 and TRBJ1-3; D call uncertain. V gave up 0 bases and J gave up 5 bases, with 2 bases separating them. This CDR3 is built from 11 residues. Per the germline V gene, CDR1 is GTSNPN and CDR2 is SVGIG (reference sequence). The CDR3 DNA reads TGTGCCTGGAGTGTTAGAAACACCATATATTTT. This gives the protein CAWSVRNTIYF.

This chain links TRBV19 with TRBJ2-1; TRBD1 matches at 7 bases. The V gene end was trimmed by 5 bases and the J gene end by 5 bases; junction bases not matched to a gene: 6. This CDR3 spans 14 amino acids. Germline V CDR1 and CDR2: LNHDA, SQIVND (reference sequence). The CDR3 spells CASSYGQVHNEQFF. The DNA for the CDR3 is TGTGCCAGTAGTTATGGACAGGTACACAATGAGCAGTTCTTC. The complete variable domain, with remaining parts taken from reference TRBV19 and TRBJ2-1, reads DGGITQSPKYLFRKEGQNVTLSCEQNLNHDAMYWYRQDPGQGLRLIYYSQIVNDFQKGDIAEGYSVSREKKESFPLTVTSAQKNPTAFYLCASSYGQVHNEQFFGPGTRLTVL.

The chain carries TRBV6-4 and TRBJ2-2, with 7 bases lining up with TRBD1. Germline CDR1 reads MRHNA; CDR2 reads SNTAGT. The CDR3 has 14 amino acids. V trimming: 6 bases; J trimming: 3 bases; junction bases outside the gene matches: 4. CDR3 region: CASRRDSHTGELFF. In DNA form, the CDR3 reads TGTGCCAGCAGACGGGACAGTCACACCGGGGAGCTGTTTTTT.

This chain connects TRBV2 to TRBJ2-7; the D gene is possibly TRBD1 (5 bases). Trimming pared 1 base from V and 13 bases from J, leaving 14 bases between. The V gene's germline CDR1 is SNHLY and CDR2 FYNNEI. The CDR3 runs to 12 residues. CDR3 DNA: TGTGCCAGCAGTGAAGAGGGGATCAGGGTTTACTTC. As protein: CASSEEGIRVYF.

This chain uses TRBV19 with TRBJ1-5; D is undetermined. CDR1 and CDR2 from the germline V gene are LNHDA and SQIVND (reference sequence). V was clipped by 3 bases and J by 0 bases, with 12 bases between them. CDR3 length: 16 amino acids. In DNA, the CDR3 is TGTGCCAGTAGTATGAACGGAGGTTATAGCAATCAGCCCCAGCATTTT. It specifies CASSMNGGYSNQPQHF.

This clone appeared a single time. J is TRBJ1-1 and V is TRBV28; 8 bases align to TRBD1. Trimming cost V 2 bases and J 1 base; bases outside gene matches: 0. Germline CDR1 MDHEN, CDR2 SYDVKM. The CDR3 spans 14 residues. CDR3 sequence reads: CASSLGQGNTEAFF. The CDR3 region has the DNA TGTGCCAGCAGTTTAGGACAGGGGAACACTGAAGCTTTCTTT.

This clone was counted many times. The chain employs TRBV5-1 and TRBJ1-2, with 11 bases identical to TRBD1. CDR3 length equals 18 residues. Trimming at V came to 0 bases and at J to 3 bases, leaving 10 bases not matched to a gene. Germline-derived CDR1 and CDR2 are SGHRS and YFSETQ. CDR3 sequence: CASSLVTPRDRGDYGYTF. The CDR3 region has the DNA TGCGCCAGCAGCTTGGTAACCCCCCGGGACAGGGGGGACTATGGCTACACCTTC. Variable domain in full (rest from reference TRBV5-1 and TRBJ1-2): KAGVTQTPRYLIKTRGQQVTLSCSPISGHRSVSWYQQTPGQGLQFLFEYFSETQRNKGNFPGRFSGRQFSNSRSEMNVSTLELGDSALYLCASSLVTPRDRGDYGYTFGSGTRLTVV.

The V call is TRBV6-1, the J call TRBJ2-7, with TRBD2 matching over 7 bases. The CDR3 runs to 15 residues. Germline V CDR1 and CDR2: MNHNS, SASEGT. The trim removed 3 bases at V and 3 bases at J, leaving 8 bases unmatched. In DNA, the CDR3 is TGTGCCAGCAGTGAGGGGAGGGGCTCGCTCTACGAGCAGTACTTC. It yields the protein CASSEGRGSLYEQYF.